This TCR beta chain appears in the sequencing data of a study of identical twins. The CDR3 sequence is 15 residues long. The germline V gene has CDR1 LGHNT and CDR2 FRNRAP. The ends were cut back, 4 bases at V and 7 bases at J, with 17 bases in the middle. TCRdb re-analysed the 5' RACE reads in MiXCR, keeping a single row per CDR3 protein. This sample has under 250,000 distinct CDR3 sequences; approximately 7.3% occur once, and the top ten carry under 6%. Of note for this clonotype: Its antigen is still unknown.

Study-level results: The authors drew conclusions from cross-sectional statistical analysis rather than following the same donors. Zero-insertion findings could be partly confounded by invariant cells (MAIT and iNKT cells).

In every case, the donor was a healthy Caucasian. The sample was also reused in another study, on yellow fever vaccine responses in identical twins. That report notes: Vaccine-induced T cell responses in twins were reportedly observed to appear partly convergent, partly personalized.

The rearrangement uses TRBV12-5 and TRBJ2-1; D possibly corresponds to TRBD2 (6 bases). This receptor was identified in a woman between 18 and 30 years old in good health. The specimen was CD8+ T cells sorted from blood. CDR3 DNA: TGTGCTAGTGGTTCGACCCTGTCGGGACTTAATGAGCAGTTCTTC. Translation gives CASGSTLSGLNEQFF.